Shown below are 11 T cell receptor beta chains from a single sample sequenced in a study of PD-L1 blockade in urothelial cancer. Time point described: pretreatment peripheral blood. The method was immunoSEQ multiplex PCR; TCRdb's version includes in-frame clones alone and lacks a portion of them. Seen here are 60,000 or so clones, 85% observed once, and the top ten hold 15% to 18%. The source material was PBMCs, sampled around atezolizumab (anti-PD-L1) treatment. The receptor source for this set is a man in his 70s with urothelial cancer.

The rearrangement joins TRBV25-1 to TRBJ2-1, with TRBD2 as a possible D gene (7 bases). Germline V gene data show CDR1 as MGHDK and CDR2 as SYGVNS. The CDR3 has 15 amino acids. The germline V and J ends were trimmed by 7 bases and 9 bases, with 22 bases remaining between them. The CDR3 is CASTDTSEKGGEQFF. CDR3 DNA: TGTGCCAGCACTGACACTAGCGAAAAAGGGGGTGAGCAGTTCTTC.

The chain employs TRBV29-1 and TRBJ1-2; tentative D call: TRBD1 (6 bases). Germline V CDR1 and CDR2: SQVTM, ANQGSEA. Between the trimmed V and J ends, which lost 7 bases and 8 bases, there was a span of 20 bases. This CDR3 region has 13 residues. The CDR3 DNA reads as TGCAGCGCCTGGGGGGGCGCGCAGAAAGGCTACACCTTC. It encodes CSAWGGAQKGYTF.

This CDR3 is CSVVSGTGGLEQYF. The CDR3 DNA sequence: TGCAGCGTGGTATCCGGGACAGGAGGCCTCGAGCAGTACTTC. This chain uses TRBV29-1 with TRBJ2-7; 8 positions match TRBD1. CDR3 size: 14 residues. Unmatched junction bases numbered 13, after V lost 6 bases and J lost 6 bases. Germline V gene data show CDR1 as SQVTM and CDR2 as ANQGSEA.

The V gene is TRBV9, the J gene TRBJ1-1; weak D call: TRBD1 (5 bases). The CDR3 loop spans 15 amino acids. Deletions cut 2 bases from V and 4 bases from J, with 15 bases between. In germline, CDR1 is SGDLS, CDR2 YYNGEE. CDR3 coding DNA: TGTGCCAGCAGCGTCTCCCTGGGGCCGCGCACTGAAGCTTTCTTT. As protein: CASSVSLGPRTEAFF.

The gene calls are TRBV5-1 and TRBJ2-1; TRBD2 is a possible D gene (5 bases). This CDR3 region has 13 residues. Per germline, CDR1 SGHRS and CDR2 YFSETQ. The ends were cut back, 0 bases at V and 9 bases at J, with 10 bases in the middle. The CDR3 coding sequence is TGCGCCAGCAGCTTGGGGGGAGCTCCTGAGCAGTTCTTC. Amino acid sequence: CASSLGGAPEQFF. The complete variable domain, with remaining parts taken from reference TRBV5-1 and TRBJ2-1, reads KAGVTQTPRYLIKTRGQQVTLSCSPISGHRSVSWYQQTPGQGLQFLFEYFSETQRNKGNFPGRFSGRQFSNSRSEMNVSTLELGDSALYLCASSLGGAPEQFFGPGTRLTVL.

The chain carries TRBV2 and TRBJ2-7; the D gene is possibly TRBD2 (6 bases). The CDR3 extends over 14 amino acids. The V gene's germline CDR1 is SNHLY and CDR2 FYNNEI. Trimming removed 4 bases from V and 2 bases from J, with 12 bases in between. CDR3 sequence reads: CASSGGRGPYEQYF. CDR3 nucleotides: TGTGCCAGCAGTGGCGGGCGGGGTCCCTACGAGCAGTACTTC. Filled out from reference TRBV2 and TRBJ2-7, the complete variable domain reads EPEVTQTPSHQVTQMGQEVILRCVPISNHLYFYWYRQILGQKVEFLVSFYNNEISEKSEIFDDQFSVERPDGSNFTLKIRSTKLEDSAMYFCASSGGRGPYEQYFGPGTRLTVT.

The chain links TRBV9 to TRBJ2-2; D is unclear. This CDR3 spans 14 amino acids. Between the trimmed V and J ends, which lost 0 bases and 4 bases, there was a span of 7 bases. The germline CDR1 and CDR2 sequences are SGDLS and YYNGEE. CDR3 in amino acids: CASSVGAPTGELFF. The CDR3 DNA sequence: TGTGCCAGCAGCGTAGGGGCCCCCACCGGGGAGCTGTTTTTT. Based on the CDR3 plus reference TRBV9 and TRBJ2-2, the full variable domain is DSGVTQTPKHLITATGQRVTLRCSPRSGDLSVYWYQQSLDQGLQFLIQYYNGEERAKGNILERFSAQQFPDLHSELNLSSLELGDSALYFCASSVGAPTGELFFGEGSRLTVL.

V usage is TRBV6-1 and J usage is TRBJ1-5; 9 bases are a match to TRBD1. The CDR3 is 15 residues long. Per the germline V gene, CDR1 is MNHNS and CDR2 is SASEGT. With V trimmed by 4 bases and J by 5 bases, 6 bases remained unmatched. CDR3 region: CASSASGTGHQPQHF. CDR3 DNA: TGTGCCAGCAGTGCTTCCGGGACAGGGCATCAGCCCCAGCATTTT.

This sequence joins TRBV11-3 and TRBJ1-1; D uncertain. Germline lookup yields CDR1 SGHNT and CDR2 YENEEA. V was pared by 0 bases and J by 3 bases, with 5 bases between. CDR3 size: 13 residues. CDR3 amino acids: CASSLDRYTEAFF. For the CDR3, the DNA is TGTGCCAGCAGCTTAGATCGGTACACTGAAGCTTTCTTT.

In this sample, this clone turned up once. The chain employs TRBV6-1 and TRBJ2-7; 10 bases map to TRBD2. V lost 4 bases and J lost 2; bases outside the gene matches: 2. The CDR3 consists of 14 residues. CDR1 and CDR2 from the germline V gene are MNHNS and SASEGT. CDR3 coding DNA: TGTGCCAGCAGTGCCACTAGCGGGGCCTACGAGCAGTACTTC. It codes for CASSATSGAYEQYF.

The chain joins TRBV19 to TRBJ2-7; 8 bases are shared with TRBD2. Trimming at V came to 5 bases and at J to 1 base, leaving 7 bases not matched to a gene. The CDR3 contains 15 residues. Germline CDR1 and CDR2: LNHDA and SQIVND (reference sequence). The CDR3 nucleotides are TGTGCCAGTAGTGTAGCTAGCGGGTTTTCCTACGAGCAGTACTTC. This gives the protein CASSVASGFSYEQYF.